Each of the 21 T cell receptor beta chains below was sequenced from the same sample in a study of T cells in Graves' hyperthyroidism and ophthalmopathy. RNA transcripts provided the source from which TCR beta CDR3 regions were amplified. In the first-round RT-PCR of the TCR CDR3, the HTBI primer set was used. Each CDR3 protein gets one entry after TCRdb re-called the multiplex PCR reads with MiXCR. The sample holds about 640,000 distinct CDR3 sequences, less than 25% seen once. The sample comprised blood. These receptors were collected from a man aged 25-40 years with Graves' ophthalmopathy.

This clonotype was counted a few times. The V call is TRBV3-1, the J call TRBJ1-6; D is possibly TRBD1 (6 bases). Germline values: CDR1 LGHDT, CDR2 YNNKEL (reference sequence). Deletions cut 3 bases from V and 6 bases from J, with 9 bases between. This CDR3 comprises 14 residues. CDR3 loop: CASSHDRLNSPLHF. CDR3 nucleotide sequence: TGTGCCAGCAGCCATGACAGGCTTAATTCACCCCTCCACTTT.

In its sample, this clonotype was seen a few times. This chain connects TRBV29-1 to TRBJ1-2, with 7 bases that match TRBD1. Germline CDR1 reads SQVTM; CDR2 reads ANQGSEA. This CDR3 spans 12 amino acids. The ends lost 6 bases at V and 8 bases at J; junction bases unmatched: 9. The CDR3 spells CSVAQGDGGYTF. The DNA for the CDR3 is TGCAGCGTCGCTCAGGGGGACGGAGGCTACACCTTC.

The rearrangement links TRBV20-1 to TRBJ2-7; 9 bases fit TRBD1. Germline lookup yields CDR1 DFQATT and CDR2 SNEGSKA (reference sequence). This CDR3 is built from 14 residues. Unmatched junction bases numbered 4, after V lost 3 bases and J lost 1 base. The CDR3 protein is CSARGQGSSYEQYF. CDR3 in DNA: TGCAGTGCTAGGGGACAGGGTTCATCCTACGAGCAGTACTTC.

This clonotype was seen only a few times. The J gene is TRBJ2-1, the V gene TRBV7-2; TRBD2 aligns across 10 bases. Germline V gene lookup returns CDR1 SGHTA and CDR2 FQGNSA. Trimming cost V 5 bases and J 7 bases; bases outside gene matches: 11. CDR3 size: 16 residues. CDR3 DNA sequence: TGTGCCAGCAGCCATAATCGCGCTAGCGGGAGAAATGAGCAGTTCTTC. As protein: CASSHNRASGRNEQFF.

This clonotype was recorded a few times. V is TRBV2 and J is TRBJ1-3; D remains unclear. Trimming removed 2 bases from V and 0 bases from J, with 11 bases in between. The CDR3 loop spans 16 amino acids. The germline gives CDR1 SNHLY, CDR2 FYNNEI. The CDR3 bases are TGTGCCAGCAGTGAAATCGCAGCCCTCTCTGGAAACACCATATATTTT. The encoded protein is CASSEIAALSGNTIYF.

This chain joins TRBV18 and TRBJ1-1; no clear D. CDR3 length: 14 residues. Germline values: CDR1 KGHSH, CDR2 LQKENI. Trimming stripped 3 bases from V and 3 bases from J, with 11 bases between. CDR3 DNA: TGTGCCAGCTCACCGGACCTTGGAGACACTGAAGCTTTCTTT. Translation gives CASSPDLGDTEAFF.

The chain recombines TRBV5-4 with TRBJ2-3; TRBD2 aligns across 10 bases. The CDR3 sequence is 15 residues long. The V gene end was trimmed by 4 bases and the J gene end by 5 bases; junction bases not matched to a gene: 7. Germline V gene data show CDR1 as SGHNT and CDR2 as YYREEE (reference sequence). As DNA, the CDR3 is TGTGCCAGCAGCGACAAGCGGGAGGGGATAGATACGCAGTATTTT. Translating it yields CASSDKREGIDTQYF.

The chain uses TRBV3-1 and TRBJ1-6; no firm D call. Germline V CDR1 and CDR2: LGHDT, YNNKEL (reference sequence). This CDR3 contains 12 residues. V was shortened by 3 bases and J by 7 bases, with 4 bases between the two germline ends. CDR3 loop: CASSHTNSPLHF. CDR3 in DNA: TGTGCCAGCAGCCACACGAATTCACCCCTCCACTTT.

The table lists this clonotype with many counts. This rearrangement joins TRBV2 to TRBJ2-3; TRBD2 matches 8 bases. The V gene's germline CDR1 is SNHLY and CDR2 FYNNEI. CDR3 length: 16 residues. After removal of 2 bases from V and 1 base from J, the junction contained 5 bases not matched to a gene. The CDR3: CASSERAGGGTDTQYF. The CDR3 DNA is TGTGCCAGCAGTGAACGTGCGGGAGGAGGCACAGATACGCAGTATTTT.

The chain joins TRBV2 to TRBJ1-6; 7 bases fit TRBD1. Looked up from germline, CDR1 is SNHLY and CDR2 is FYNNEI. The CDR3 sequence is 16 residues long. The V gene end was trimmed by 6 bases and the J gene end by 2 bases; junction bases not matched to a gene: 7. The CDR3, as DNA: TGTGCCAGCAGACAGGACAGGAGCGCCTATAATTCACCCCTCCACTTT. The encoded protein is CASRQDRSAYNSPLHF.

This clonotype appeared a few times. The rearrangement joins TRBV18 to TRBJ2-5, with 7 positions matching TRBD1. Looked up from germline, CDR1 is KGHSH and CDR2 is LQKENI. V lost 6 bases to trimming and J lost 5 bases; unmatched junction nucleotides: 12. The CDR3 loop spans 15 amino acids. The CDR3 reads CASSQTTGARETQYF. The CDR3 nucleotides are TGTGCCAGCTCCCAAACCACAGGGGCGAGGGAGACCCAGTACTTC.

Only a few counts were recorded for this clonotype. The rearrangement uses TRBV20-1 and TRBJ2-2, with 9 bases matching TRBD2. V trimming: 0 bases; J trimming: 4 bases; junction bases outside the gene matches: 9. Germline values: CDR1 DFQATT, CDR2 SNEGSKA (reference sequence). The CDR3 consists of 17 residues. The CDR3 DNA reads as TGCAGTGCTAGAGATTTTAGCGGGAGAACGGGCACCGGGGAGCTGTTTTTT. This encodes CSARDFSGRTGTGELFF.

A few counts support this clonotype. J is TRBJ2-1 and V is TRBV7-9; either TRBD1 or TRBD2 may fit D (5 bases each). This CDR3 region has 19 residues. Germline CDR1 and CDR2: SEHNR and FQNEAQ (reference sequence). The V end lost 1 base, the J end lost 7 bases, and 26 bases lay between the germline ends. The CDR3 region has the DNA TGTGCCAGCAGCTTAGTAGTGGACTCCGAGTGGGGCGTTAATAATGAGCAGTTCTTC. This translates into CASSLVVDSEWGVNNEQFF.

This clonotype occurred a few times. The rearrangement uses TRBV9 and TRBJ2-1; TRBD2 agrees at 9 bases. Unmatched junction bases numbered 8, after V lost 5 bases and J lost 8 bases. CDR1 SGDLS and CDR2 YYNGEE come from the germline V gene. This CDR3 is built from 14 residues. CDR3: CASSQRTSVDEQFF. For the CDR3, the DNA is TGTGCCAGCAGTCAGAGGACTAGCGTGGATGAGCAGTTCTTC. Full variable domain (outside the CDR3, taken from reference TRBV9 and TRBJ2-1): DSGVTQTPKHLITATGQRVTLRCSPRSGDLSVYWYQQSLDQGLQFLIQYYNGEERAKGNILERFSAQQFPDLHSELNLSSLELGDSALYFCASSQRTSVDEQFFGPGTRLTVL.

This chain joins TRBV10-3 and TRBJ2-3; the D gene could be TRBD1 or TRBD2 (5 bases each). Trimming stripped 6 bases from V and 1 base from J, with 14 bases between. This CDR3 contains 15 residues. Germline V gene lookup returns CDR1 ENHRY and CDR2 SYGVKD. CDR3 sequence (DNA): TGTGCCATCAGAGGCAGGGAGACCCGCACAGATACGCAGTATTTT. It codes for CAIRGRETRTDTQYF.

This clonotype was observed a few times. This sequence joins TRBV6-2 or TRBV6-3 and TRBJ2-1; TRBD2 aligns across 7 bases. The CDR3 is made up of 16 amino acids. Looked up from germline, CDR1 is MNHEY and CDR2 is SVGEGT. V lost 5 bases and J lost 9; bases outside the gene matches: 16. The CDR3 is CASSHLLRLASGEQFF. The CDR3 DNA reads as TGTGCCAGCAGTCACCTTCTCAGACTAGCCTCGGGTGAGCAGTTCTTC.

For this clonotype: Given a much more abundant clone one base away, this may be a read error. J is TRBJ1-5 and V is TRBV29-1, with 9 nucleotides matching TRBD1. This CDR3 spans 16 amino acids. Trimming took 1 base from V and 6 from J; bases not matched to a gene: 10. CDR1 and CDR2 (germline): SQVTM, ANQGSEA. CDR3 sequence (DNA): TGCAGCGTTGAAGTTCGGGACAGGGTGTTTTCTCAGCCCCAGCATTTT. Protein sequence: CSVEVRDRVFSQPQHF. The complete variable domain, with remaining parts taken from reference TRBV29-1 and TRBJ1-5, reads SAVISQKPSRDICQRGTSLTIQCQVDSQVTMMFWYRQQPGQSLTLIATANQGSEATYESGFVIDKFPISRPNLTFSTLTVSNMSPEDSSIYLCSVEVRDRVFSQPQHFGDGTRLSIL.

This clonotype was detected only a few times. This chain joins TRBV15 and TRBJ1-4, with unresolved D. The V gene's germline CDR1 is LNHNV and CDR2 YYDKDF (reference sequence). CDR3 length equals 16 residues. V lost 1 base and J lost 4, with 13 bases in between. The CDR3 nucleotides read TGTGCCACCAGCAGAGTAAGAATTACGTATAATGAAAAACTGTTTTTT. Amino acid sequence: CATSRVRITYNEKLFF.

At least ten counts were recorded for this clonotype. Here the CDR3 reads CASRPLAGGHEQYF. Written as DNA, the CDR3 is TGCGCCAGCCGACCCCTAGCGGGAGGACACGAGCAGTACTTC. This chain uses TRBV5-1 with TRBJ2-7; 11 nucleotides line up with TRBD2. CDR3 length equals 14 residues. CDR1 SGHRS and CDR2 YFSETQ come from the germline V gene. Trimming at V came to 7 bases and at J to 5 bases, leaving 8 bases not matched to a gene.

This clonotype was counted at least ten times. V and J are TRBV5-1 and TRBJ2-2, with 8 bases lining up with TRBD2. The trim removed 1 base at V and 2 bases at J, leaving 10 bases unmatched. The V gene's germline CDR1 is SGHRS and CDR2 YFSETQ. This CDR3 is 18 amino acids long. CDR3 sequence reads: CASSLRAGTSGNTGELFF. The CDR3 DNA sequence: TGCGCCAGCAGCTTGCGAGCTGGCACTAGCGGAAACACCGGGGAGCTGTTTTTT. Drawing the rest from reference TRBV5-1 and TRBJ2-2, the complete variable domain is KAGVTQTPRYLIKTRGQQVTLSCSPISGHRSVSWYQQTPGQGLQFLFEYFSETQRNKGNFPGRFSGRQFSNSRSEMNVSTLELGDSALYLCASSLRAGTSGNTGELFFGEGSRLTVL.

The chain recombines TRBV7-9 with TRBJ1-2; D remains unclear. The CDR3 contains 14 residues. V dropped 1 base and J dropped 8 bases, with 14 bases sitting between them. Germline V gives CDR1 SEHNR, CDR2 FQNEAQ (reference sequence). This chain's CDR3 is CASSLVTSIGGYTF. CDR3 DNA sequence: TGTGCCAGCAGCTTAGTGACGTCAATCGGGGGCTACACCTTC.